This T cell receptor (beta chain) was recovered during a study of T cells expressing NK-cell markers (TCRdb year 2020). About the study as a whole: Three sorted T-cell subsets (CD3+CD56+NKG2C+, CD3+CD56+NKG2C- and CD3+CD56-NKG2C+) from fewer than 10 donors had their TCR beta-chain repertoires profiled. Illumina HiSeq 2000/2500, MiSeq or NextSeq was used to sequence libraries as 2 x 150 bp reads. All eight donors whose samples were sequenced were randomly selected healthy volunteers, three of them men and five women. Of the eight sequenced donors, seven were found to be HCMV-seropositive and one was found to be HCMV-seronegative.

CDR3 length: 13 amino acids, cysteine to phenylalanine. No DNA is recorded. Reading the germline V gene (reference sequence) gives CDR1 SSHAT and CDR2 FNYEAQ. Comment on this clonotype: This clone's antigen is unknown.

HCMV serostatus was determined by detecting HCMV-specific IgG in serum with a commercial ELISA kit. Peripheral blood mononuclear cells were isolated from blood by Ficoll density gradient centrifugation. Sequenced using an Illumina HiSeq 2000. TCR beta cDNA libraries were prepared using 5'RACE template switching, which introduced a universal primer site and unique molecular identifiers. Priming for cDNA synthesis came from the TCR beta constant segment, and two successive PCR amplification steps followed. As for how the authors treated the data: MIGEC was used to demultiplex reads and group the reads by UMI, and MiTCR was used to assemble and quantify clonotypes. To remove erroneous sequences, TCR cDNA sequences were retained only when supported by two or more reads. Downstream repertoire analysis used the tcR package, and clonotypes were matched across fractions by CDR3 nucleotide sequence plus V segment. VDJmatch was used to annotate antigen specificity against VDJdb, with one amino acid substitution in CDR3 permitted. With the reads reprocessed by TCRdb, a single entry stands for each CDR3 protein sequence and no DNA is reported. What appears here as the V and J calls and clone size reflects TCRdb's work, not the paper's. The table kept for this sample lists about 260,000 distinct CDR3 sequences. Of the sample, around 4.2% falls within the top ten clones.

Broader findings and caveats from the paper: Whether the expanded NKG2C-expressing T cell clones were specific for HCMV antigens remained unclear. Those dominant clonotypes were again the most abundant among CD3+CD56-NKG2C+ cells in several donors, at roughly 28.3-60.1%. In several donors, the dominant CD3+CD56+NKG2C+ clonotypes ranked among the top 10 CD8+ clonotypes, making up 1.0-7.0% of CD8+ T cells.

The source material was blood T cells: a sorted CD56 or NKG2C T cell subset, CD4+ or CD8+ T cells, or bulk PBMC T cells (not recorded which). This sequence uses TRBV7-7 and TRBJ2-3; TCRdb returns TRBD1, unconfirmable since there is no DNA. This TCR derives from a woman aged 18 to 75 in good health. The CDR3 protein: CASSLSRDTTQYF.